This T cell receptor beta chain is from a study of cytomegalovirus exposure and HLA in healthy donors. Overall study results and limits: In a later analysis, a genetic analysis reported fewer productive-TCR N-insertions in an Asian-associated ancestry cluster than the cohort average. For presence/absence analyses, sequencing depth was assumed to be roughly uniform across donors.

Researchers ran the PCR with 60 Vbeta and 13 Jbeta primers. Clones were read by immunoSEQ multiplex PCR, and TCRdb kept only the in-frame ones, dropping some. The repertoire holds 100,000 or so clones, with around four fifths as singletons. Participants comprised healthy donors of bone marrow. CDR3 length equals 14 residues. The J segment lost 5 bases and the V segment lost 7 bases, leaving 9 bases of the junction unmatched. Germline V gene lookup returns CDR1 MDHEN and CDR2 SYDVKM. Points on this clone: Antigen unknown.

The source of this sequence is a woman between 35 and 50 years old in good health and CMV-seropositive. Sequences were obtained from PBMCs. The J gene is TRBJ1-2, the V gene TRBV28; 8 bases are a match to TRBD1. The CDR3 reads CASIRSGQAYGYTF. The CDR3 DNA sequence: TGTGCCAGCATCCGCTCGGGACAGGCATATGGCTACACCTTC.